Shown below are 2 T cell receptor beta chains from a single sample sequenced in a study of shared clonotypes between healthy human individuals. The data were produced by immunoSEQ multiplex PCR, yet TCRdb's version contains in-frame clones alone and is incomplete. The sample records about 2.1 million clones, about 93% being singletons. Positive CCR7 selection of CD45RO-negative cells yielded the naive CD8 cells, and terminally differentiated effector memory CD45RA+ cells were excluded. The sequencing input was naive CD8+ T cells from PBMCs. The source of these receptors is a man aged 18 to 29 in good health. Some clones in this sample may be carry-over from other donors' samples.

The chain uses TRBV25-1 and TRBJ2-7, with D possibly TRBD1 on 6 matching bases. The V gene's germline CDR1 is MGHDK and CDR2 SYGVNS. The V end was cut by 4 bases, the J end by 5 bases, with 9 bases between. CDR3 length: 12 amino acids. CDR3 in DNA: TGTGCCAGCAGTGCGTGGGGGCACGAGCAGTACTTC. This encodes CASSAWGHEQYF.

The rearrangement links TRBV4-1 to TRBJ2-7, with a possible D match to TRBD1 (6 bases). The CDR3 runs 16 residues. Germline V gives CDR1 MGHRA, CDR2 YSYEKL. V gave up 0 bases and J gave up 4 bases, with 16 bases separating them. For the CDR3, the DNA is TGCGCCAGCAGCCAAGAACCAGGGGACCCTCCTTACGAGCAGTACTTC. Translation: CASSQEPGDPPYEQYF.